This passage covers 26 T cell receptor beta chains from one sample sequenced in a study of blood T cells in healthy people across ages. A second PCR of 7 to 11 cycles used a sample-barcoded 5' primer and a J-beta primer mix. TCRdb processed the 5' RACE reads anew with MiXCR; each CDR3 protein has one entry. Of hundreds of thousands of distinct CDR3 sequences in the sample, approximately 59% were seen once. The sequenced material came from blood. Source of these receptors: a man aged 55 to 69 in good health.

This sequence joins TRBV12-3 or TRBV12-4 and TRBJ2-3, with TRBD2 identical over 7 bases. The CDR3 is 15 amino acids. V lost 5 bases, J lost 3 bases, and 8 bases stayed unmatched. The chain's CDR3 is CASSTDPGGTDTQYF. The CDR3, as DNA: TGTGCCAGCAGTACCGACCCGGGGGGAACAGATACGCAGTATTTT.

A few counts support this clonotype. This sequence joins TRBV11-1 and TRBJ2-2; TRBD2 matches 10 bases. This CDR3 region has 21 residues. Per germline, CDR1 SGHAT and CDR2 FQDESV (reference sequence). J was trimmed by 4 bases and V by 2 bases; bases with no gene match: 19. Written as DNA, the CDR3 is TGTGCCAGCAGCTTATCTTCTCTAGCGGGGGCGCCCCGGCGTGTCACCGGGGAGCTGTTTTTT. Its translation is CASSLSSLAGAPRRVTGELFF. Full variable domain (outside the CDR3, taken from reference TRBV11-1 and TRBJ2-2): EAEVAQSPRYKITEKSQAVAFWCDPISGHATLYWYRQILGQGPELLVQFQDESVVDDSQLPKDRFSAERLKGVDSTLKIQPAELGDSAMYLCASSLSSLAGAPRRVTGELFFGEGSRLTVL.

The V and J genes are TRBV5-5 and TRBJ1-4; TRBD1 aligns across 8 bases. V lost 4 bases and J lost 3; bases outside the gene matches: 8. CDR3 length: 16 residues. Per the germline V gene, CDR1 is SGHKS and CDR2 is YYEKEE (reference sequence). The CDR3 reads CASSSIQGAANEKLFF. The CDR3 coding sequence is TGTGCCAGCAGCAGCATTCAGGGGGCGGCTAATGAAAAACTGTTTTTT.

Note on this clonotype: The junction shows a germline mismatch at one end, possibly a read error. The chain is built from TRBV27 and TRBJ1-1; D is perhaps TRBD1 (5 bases). Germline V gene data show CDR1 as MNHEY and CDR2 as SMNVEV (reference sequence). This CDR3 has 15 residues. The CDR3 sequence: CASSTPLGGNAEAFF. In DNA form, the CDR3 reads TGTGCCAGCAGTACTCCTCTTGGGGGGAACGCTGAAGCTTTCTTT.

V gene TRBV29-1 combines with J gene TRBJ2-3, with 8 bases that match TRBD2. The germline gives CDR1 SQVTM, CDR2 ANQGSEA. This CDR3 has 11 residues. Trimming at V came to 7 bases and at J to 11 bases, leaving 8 bases not matched to a gene. In nucleotides, the CDR3 is TGCAGCGCTCGACTAGCGACCCTGCAGTATTTT. It translates to CSARLATLQYF.

This clonotype has just a few counts. This chain links TRBV6-2 or TRBV6-3 with TRBJ2-5, with unresolved D. The CDR3 totals 13 residues. Trimming removed 2 bases at V and 0 bases at J, with 4 bases between. Germline CDR1 reads MNHEY; CDR2 reads SVGEGT. CDR3 sequence reads: CASSYGHQETQYF. The CDR3 DNA is TGTGCCAGCAGTTACGGACACCAAGAGACCCAGTACTTC.

The rearrangement joins TRBV28 to TRBJ2-5, with a tentative D call TRBD2 (5 bases). Trimming removed 5 bases at V and 13 bases at J, with 17 bases between. Germline values: CDR1 MDHEN, CDR2 SYDVKM. The length of the CDR3 is 12 residues. The CDR3 loop is CASSPFDYPVYF. The CDR3 DNA reads TGTGCCAGCAGTCCATTCGACTACCCCGTGTACTTC.

This clonotype has just one count. V usage is TRBV21-1 and J usage is TRBJ2-1; no DNA check was done on the table's D call, TRBD2. TRBV21-1 is a pseudogene. The length of the CDR3 is 16 residues. This chain's CDR3 is CASSAKLAGGYNEQFF. The CDR3 DNA reads TGTGCCAGCAGCGCGAAACTAGCGGGGGGATACAATGAGCAGTTCTTC.

This clonotype appeared a single time. The CDR3 nucleotides are TGTGCCAGCATTGGGGACAGGGTAAACATTCAGTACTTC. Its protein is CASIGDRVNIQYF. The V and J genes are TRBV6-1 and TRBJ2-4, with TRBD1 matching over 9 bases. Germline V gene lookup returns CDR1 MNHNS and CDR2 SASEGT. This CDR3 has 13 amino acids. Losses at the gene ends were 7 bases for V and 6 bases for J; bases not matched to a gene: 4.

V usage is TRBV7-9 and J usage is TRBJ1-2; D is unclear. CDR1 and CDR2 (germline): SEHNR, FQNEAQ (reference sequence). V lost 1 base and J lost 5, with 11 bases in between. The CDR3 contains 14 residues. The CDR3 reads CASSLGGRPYGYTF. As DNA, the CDR3 is TGTGCCAGCAGCTTAGGCGGACGACCGTATGGCTACACCTTC.

This clonotype was seen more than once but under ten times. The chain joins TRBV7-2 to TRBJ2-1; D not certain. CDR1 and CDR2 (germline): SGHTA, FQGNSA. Trimming pared 0 bases from V and 0 bases from J, leaving 6 bases between. The CDR3 runs to 15 residues. The CDR3 is CASSLASSSYNEQFF. CDR3 in DNA: TGTGCCAGCAGCTTAGCTTCCAGCTCCTACAATGAGCAGTTCTTC.

The CDR3 coding sequence is TGTGCCAGCAGCCCACAGGGAGGGCGTAATTCACCCCTCCACTTT. Translating it yields CASSPQGGRNSPLHF. The chain combines TRBV3-1 with TRBJ1-6; D is possibly TRBD1 (6 bases). Germline V gene sequence: CDR1 LGHDT, CDR2 YNNKEL (reference sequence). Trimming left V 4 bases short and J 6 bases short, with 13 bases between. This CDR3 region has 15 residues.

The V call is TRBV3-1, the J call TRBJ1-1, with TRBD1 matching over 7 bases. Germline values: CDR1 LGHDT, CDR2 YNNKEL (reference sequence). The CDR3 consists of 14 residues. Trimming removed 3 bases from V and 4 bases from J; junction bases left unmatched: 5. The chain's CDR3 is CASSHRQGGTEAFF. For the CDR3, the DNA is TGTGCCAGCAGCCATCGACAGGGCGGCACTGAAGCTTTCTTT.

J is TRBJ2-1 and V is TRBV10-1, with unresolved D. This CDR3 region has 13 residues. V was shortened by 10 bases and J by 0 bases, with 10 bases between the two germline ends. Germline loops: CDR1 WNHNN, CDR2 SYGVQD (reference sequence). The CDR3 nucleotides are TGCGCCACCCAGGCCAGCTCCTACAATGAGCAGTTCTTC. Amino acids: CATQASSYNEQFF.

The J gene is TRBJ2-1, the V gene TRBV29-1, with 11 bases fitting TRBD2. Germline trimming cut 7 bases from V and 10 bases from J; bases unmatched to any gene: 6. From germline, CDR1 is SQVTM and CDR2 ANQGSEA. The CDR3 sequence is 12 residues long. CDR3 sequence (DNA): TGCAGCGGTGGACTAGCGGGCGGGGAGCAGTTCTTC. Translated, it gives CSGGLAGGEQFF.

The chain couples TRBV5-5 to TRBJ2-5; a weak D match, TRBD2 (6 bases). Germline values: CDR1 SGHKS, CDR2 YYEKEE (reference sequence). The CDR3 loop spans 14 amino acids. Trimming took 5 bases from V and 0 from J, leaving 11 bases between them. CDR3 coding DNA: TGTGCCAGCAGACCAACTAGCAACCAAGAGACCCAGTACTTC. It yields the protein CASRPTSNQETQYF.

This chain joins TRBV5-6 and TRBJ1-2; D possibly corresponds to TRBD1 (5 bases). The V end was cut by 0 bases, the J end by 4 bases, with 22 bases between. The CDR3 consists of 18 residues. The germline CDR1 and CDR2 sequences are SGHDT and YYEEEE. The CDR3 sequence: CASSLARRGREAPYGYTF. The CDR3 DNA sequence: TGTGCCAGCAGCTTGGCCCGGCGGGGCCGAGAAGCTCCCTATGGCTACACCTTC.

The rearrangement links TRBV7-2 to TRBJ2-3; D is ambiguous. V was shortened by 1 base and J by 2 bases, with 10 bases between the two germline ends. The CDR3 has 15 amino acids. Germline V gene sequence: CDR1 SGHTA, CDR2 FQGNSA. This CDR3 reads CASSLGQILTDTQYF. The CDR3 region has the DNA TGTGCCAGCAGCTTAGGGCAGATACTCACAGATACGCAGTATTTT. The full variable domain, with the rest looked up from reference TRBV7-2 and TRBJ2-3, is GAGVSQSPSNKVTEKGKDVELRCDPISGHTALYWYRQSLGQGLEFLIYFQGNSAPDKSGLPSDRFSAERTGGSVSTLTIQRTQQEDSAVYLCASSLGQILTDTQYFGPGTRLTVL.

With respect to this clonotype: One base away lies a much larger clone, so this may be a sequencing read error. This chain uses TRBV2 with TRBJ2-1, with 9 bases lining up with TRBD1. The end of the DNA fits TRBJ2-7 better, so the J call may be wrong. In germline, CDR1 is SNHLY, CDR2 FYNNEI. The CDR3 is 14 amino acids. The DNA for the CDR3 is TGTGCCGGCACCCCGGGACAGGGCTACAATGAGCAGTACTTC. It specifies CAGTPGQGYNEQYF.

This CDR3 reads CASIMIANNEQFF. CDR3 DNA sequence: TGTGCCAGCATCATGATCGCCAACAATGAGCAGTTCTTC. V gene TRBV28 combines with J gene TRBJ2-1; D is unclear. The V and J ends lost 7 bases and 5 bases respectively, with 12 bases between them. CDR1 MDHEN and CDR2 SYDVKM come from the germline V gene. This CDR3 has 13 amino acids. Supplemented by reference TRBV28 and TRBJ2-1, the full variable domain reads DVKVTQSSRYLVKRTGEKVFLECVQDMDHENMFWYRQDPGLGLRLIYFSYDVKMKEKGDIPEGYSVSREKKERFSLILESASTNQTSMYLCASIMIANNEQFFGPGTRLTVL.

DNA for the CDR3: TGTGCCAGCAGCCCCCTGGGACAGGGGGCGAGATTGGCCAAAAACATTCAGTACTTC. This gives the protein CASSPLGQGARLAKNIQYF. The chain couples TRBV7-9 to TRBJ2-4; 12 positions match TRBD1. Germline CDR1 reads SEHNR; CDR2 reads FQNEAQ (reference sequence). The CDR3 has 19 residues. With 5 bases clipped from V and 1 base from J, the junction kept 12 bases outside the gene matches. Combining the CDR3 with reference TRBV7-9 and TRBJ2-4 gives the whole variable domain DTGVSQNPRHKITKRGQNVTFRCDPISEHNRLYWYRQTLGQGPEFLTYFQNEAQLEKSRLLSDRFSAERPKGSFSTLEIQRTEQGDSAMYLCASSPLGQGARLAKNIQYFGAGTRLSVL.

The chain links TRBV6-6 to TRBJ2-3; D possibly corresponds to TRBD1 (5 bases). Trimming left V 2 bases short and J 4 bases short, with 16 bases between. CDR1 is MNHNY and CDR2 is SVGAGI in the germline V gene (reference sequence). The CDR3 is 16 amino acids. CDR3 region: CASSYAQDLGADTQYF. In nucleotides, the CDR3 is TGTGCCAGCAGTTACGCACAGGACCTTGGGGCAGATACGCAGTATTTT.

As for this clonotype: Just one base apart from a much larger clone, this may be a read error. The chain links TRBV10-3 to TRBJ1-1, with D possibly TRBD1 on 6 matching bases. Trimming shortened V by 4 bases and J by 0 bases, and 15 bases separated the two germline ends. This CDR3 contains 16 residues. The V gene's germline CDR1 is ENHRY and CDR2 SYGVKD. Written as DNA, the CDR3 is TGTGCCATCAGTGGGTCCCGGACAGCGATGAACACTGAAGCTTTCTTT. As protein: CAISGSRTAMNTEAFF.

This clonotype has only a few counts. The genes are TRBV12-3 or TRBV12-4 and TRBJ2-7; 9 nucleotides agree with TRBD1. The CDR3 loop spans 16 amino acids. Trimming took 1 base from V and 3 from J; bases not matched to a gene: 7. The CDR3 loop reads CASSLGDRVDGYEQYF. The DNA for the CDR3 is TGTGCCAGCAGTTTAGGGGACAGGGTGGATGGCTACGAGCAGTACTTC.

This chain links TRBV25-1 with TRBJ2-7, with D perhaps TRBD2 (6 bases). Germline loops: CDR1 MGHDK, CDR2 SYGVNS. V gave up 6 bases and J gave up 1 base, with 19 bases separating them. The CDR3 has 16 residues. In nucleotides, the CDR3 is TGTGCCAGCAGCCAAGCGGACCTGGGGGGATCCTACGAGCAGTACTTC. This gives the protein CASSQADLGGSYEQYF.

J is TRBJ2-1 and V is TRBV2; D gene ambiguous. Gene TRBJ2-7 matches the end of the DNA better, so the J call may be wrong. Germline V gives CDR1 SNHLY, CDR2 FYNNEI. The CDR3 is made up of 14 amino acids. Here the CDR3 reads CASSGRQLYNEQYF. The CDR3 coding sequence is TGTGCCAGCAGTGGCAGACAACTGTACAATGAGCAGTACTTC.